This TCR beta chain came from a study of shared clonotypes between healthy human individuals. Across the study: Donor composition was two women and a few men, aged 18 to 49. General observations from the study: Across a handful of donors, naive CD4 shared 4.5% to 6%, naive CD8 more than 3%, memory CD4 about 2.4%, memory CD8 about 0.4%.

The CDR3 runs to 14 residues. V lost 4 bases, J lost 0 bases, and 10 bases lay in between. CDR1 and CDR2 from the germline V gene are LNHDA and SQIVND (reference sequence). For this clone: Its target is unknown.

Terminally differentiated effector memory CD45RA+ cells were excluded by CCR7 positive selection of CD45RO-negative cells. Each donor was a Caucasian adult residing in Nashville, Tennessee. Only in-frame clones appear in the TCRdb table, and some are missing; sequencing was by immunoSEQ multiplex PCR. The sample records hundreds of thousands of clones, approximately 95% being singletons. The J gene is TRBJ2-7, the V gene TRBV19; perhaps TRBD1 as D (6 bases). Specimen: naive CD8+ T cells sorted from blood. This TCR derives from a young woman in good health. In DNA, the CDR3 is TGTGCCAGTAGTAACAGGGCCCTCTCCTACGAGCAGTACTTC. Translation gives CASSNRALSYEQYF.